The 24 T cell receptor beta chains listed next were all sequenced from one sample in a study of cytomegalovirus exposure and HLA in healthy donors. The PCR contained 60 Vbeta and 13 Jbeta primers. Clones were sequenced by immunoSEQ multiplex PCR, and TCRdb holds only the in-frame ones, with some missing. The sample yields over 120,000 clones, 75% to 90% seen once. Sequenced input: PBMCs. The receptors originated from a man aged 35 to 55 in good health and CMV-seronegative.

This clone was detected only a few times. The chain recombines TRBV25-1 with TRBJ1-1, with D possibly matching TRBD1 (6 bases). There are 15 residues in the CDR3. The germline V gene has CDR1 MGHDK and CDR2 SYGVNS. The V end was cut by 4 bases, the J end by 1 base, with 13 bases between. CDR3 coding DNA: TGTGCCAGCAGTGCGGCAACAGGGTCGAACACTGAAGCTTTCTTT. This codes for CASSAATGSNTEAFF.

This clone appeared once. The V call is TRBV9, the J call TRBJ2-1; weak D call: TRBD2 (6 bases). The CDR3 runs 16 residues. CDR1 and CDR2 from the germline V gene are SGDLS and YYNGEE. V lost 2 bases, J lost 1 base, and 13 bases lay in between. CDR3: CASSVSTSISYNEQFF. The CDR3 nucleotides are TGTGCCAGCAGCGTTTCGACTAGTATTTCCTACAATGAGCAGTTCTTC.

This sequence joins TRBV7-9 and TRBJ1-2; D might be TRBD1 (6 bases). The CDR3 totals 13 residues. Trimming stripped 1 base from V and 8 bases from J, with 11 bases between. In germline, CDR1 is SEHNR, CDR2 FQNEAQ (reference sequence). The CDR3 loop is CASSLGQVEGYTF. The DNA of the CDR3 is TGTGCCAGCAGCTTAGGACAGGTGGAGGGCTACACCTTC.

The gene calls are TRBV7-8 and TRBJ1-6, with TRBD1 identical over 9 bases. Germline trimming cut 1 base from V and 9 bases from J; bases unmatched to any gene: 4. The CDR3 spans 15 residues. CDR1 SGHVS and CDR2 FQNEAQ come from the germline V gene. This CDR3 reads CASSLVVTGGSPLHF. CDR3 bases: TGTGCCAGCAGCTTAGTTGTGACAGGGGGTTCACCCCTCCACTTT. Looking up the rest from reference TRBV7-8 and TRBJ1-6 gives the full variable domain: GAGVSQSPRYKVAKRGQDVALRCDPISGHVSLFWYQQALGQGPEFLTYFQNEAQLDKSGLPSDRFFAERPEGSVSTLKIQRTQQEDSAVYLCASSLVVTGGSPLHFGNGTRLTVT.

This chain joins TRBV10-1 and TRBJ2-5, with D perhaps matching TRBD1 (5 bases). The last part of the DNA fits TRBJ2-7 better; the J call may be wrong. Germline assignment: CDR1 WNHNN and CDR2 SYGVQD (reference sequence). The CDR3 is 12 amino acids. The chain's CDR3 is CASSAGMYEQYF. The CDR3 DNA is TGCGCCAGCAGCGCAGGGATGTACGAGCAGTACTTC.

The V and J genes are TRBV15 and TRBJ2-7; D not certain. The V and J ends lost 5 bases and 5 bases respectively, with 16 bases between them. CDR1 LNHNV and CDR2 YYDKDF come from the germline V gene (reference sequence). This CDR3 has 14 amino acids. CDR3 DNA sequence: TGTGCCACCAGCGATCGAACAGTAACCCACGAGCAGTACTTC. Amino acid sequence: CATSDRTVTHEQYF. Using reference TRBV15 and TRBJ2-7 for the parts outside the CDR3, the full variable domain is DAMVIQNPRYQVTQFGKPVTLSCSQTLNHNVMYWYQQKSSQAPKLLFHYYDKDFNNEADTPDNFQSRRPNTSFCFLDIRSPGLGDTAMYLCATSDRTVTHEQYFGPGTRLTVT.

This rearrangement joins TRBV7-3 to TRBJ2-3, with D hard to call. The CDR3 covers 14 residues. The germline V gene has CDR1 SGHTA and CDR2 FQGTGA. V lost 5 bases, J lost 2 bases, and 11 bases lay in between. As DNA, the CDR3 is TGTGCCAGCAGCGCCGATGGGCTCACAGATACGCAGTATTTT. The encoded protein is CASSADGLTDTQYF.

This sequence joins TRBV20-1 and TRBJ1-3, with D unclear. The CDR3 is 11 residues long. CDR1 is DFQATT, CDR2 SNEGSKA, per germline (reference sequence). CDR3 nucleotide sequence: TGCAGCGGGGTCTCTGGAAACACCATATATTTT. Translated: CSGVSGNTIYF.

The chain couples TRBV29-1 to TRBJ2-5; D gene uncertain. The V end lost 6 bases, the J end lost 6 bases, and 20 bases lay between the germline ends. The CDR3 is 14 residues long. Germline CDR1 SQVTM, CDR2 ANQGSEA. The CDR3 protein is CSVPVRLGGKTQYF. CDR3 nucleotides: TGCAGCGTACCAGTGAGACTCGGTGGAAAGACCCAGTACTTC.

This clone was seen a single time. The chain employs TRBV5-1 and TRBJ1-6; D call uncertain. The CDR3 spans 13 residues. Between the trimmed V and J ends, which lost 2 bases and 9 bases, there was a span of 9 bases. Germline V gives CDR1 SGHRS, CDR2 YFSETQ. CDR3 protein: CASSLREGSPLHF. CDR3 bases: TGCGCCAGCAGCTTACGGGAGGGTTCACCCCTCCACTTT.

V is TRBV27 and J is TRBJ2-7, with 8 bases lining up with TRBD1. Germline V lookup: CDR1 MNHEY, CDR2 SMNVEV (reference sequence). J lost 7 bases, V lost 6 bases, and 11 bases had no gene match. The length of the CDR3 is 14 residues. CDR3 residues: CASRPQGALGEQYF. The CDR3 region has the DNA TGTGCCAGCAGACCGCAGGGGGCTCTGGGAGAGCAGTACTTC.

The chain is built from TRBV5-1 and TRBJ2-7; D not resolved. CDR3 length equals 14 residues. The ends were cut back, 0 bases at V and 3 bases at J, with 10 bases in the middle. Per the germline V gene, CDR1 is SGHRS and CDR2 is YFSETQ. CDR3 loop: CASSLAVKNYEQYF. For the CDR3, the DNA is TGCGCCAGCAGCTTGGCGGTCAAAAACTACGAGCAGTACTTC.

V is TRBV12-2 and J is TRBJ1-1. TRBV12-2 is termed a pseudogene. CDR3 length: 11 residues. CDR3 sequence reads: CASRLSVVAFF. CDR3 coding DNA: TGTGCAAGTCGGCTCTCGGTTGTTGCTTTCTTT.

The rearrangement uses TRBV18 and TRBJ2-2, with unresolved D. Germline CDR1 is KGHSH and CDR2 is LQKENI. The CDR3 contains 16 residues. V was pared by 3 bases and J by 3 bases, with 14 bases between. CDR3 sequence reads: CASSPVQTDYTGELFF. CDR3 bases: TGTGCCAGCTCACCGGTCCAGACTGATTACACCGGGGAGCTGTTTTTT.

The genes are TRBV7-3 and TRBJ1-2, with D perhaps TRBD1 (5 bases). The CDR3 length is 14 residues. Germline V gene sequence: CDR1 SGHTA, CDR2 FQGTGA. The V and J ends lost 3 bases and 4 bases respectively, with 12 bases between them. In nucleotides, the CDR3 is TGTGCCAGCAGCTTGCGGGGCCAGGGCTATGGCTACACCTTC. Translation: CASSLRGQGYGYTF.

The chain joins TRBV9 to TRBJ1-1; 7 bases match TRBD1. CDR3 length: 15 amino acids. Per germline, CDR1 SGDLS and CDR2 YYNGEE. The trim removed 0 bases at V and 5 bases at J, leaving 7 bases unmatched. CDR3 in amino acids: CASSVAPAGGTEAFF. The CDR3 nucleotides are TGTGCCAGCAGCGTAGCCCCGGCAGGGGGAACTGAAGCTTTCTTT.

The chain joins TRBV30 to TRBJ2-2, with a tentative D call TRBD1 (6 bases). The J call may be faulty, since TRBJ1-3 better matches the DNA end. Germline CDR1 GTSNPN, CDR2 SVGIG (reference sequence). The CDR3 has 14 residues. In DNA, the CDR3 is TGTGCCTGGAGTCCAGGGGATCCTGGAAACACCATATATTTT. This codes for CAWSPGDPGNTIYF.

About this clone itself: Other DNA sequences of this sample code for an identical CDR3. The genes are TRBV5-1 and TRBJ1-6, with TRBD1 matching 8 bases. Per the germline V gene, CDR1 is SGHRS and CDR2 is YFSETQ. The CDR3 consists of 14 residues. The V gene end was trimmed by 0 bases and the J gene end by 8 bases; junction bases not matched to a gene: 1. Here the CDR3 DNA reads TGCGCCAGCAGCTTGGTACAGGGGGATTCACCCCTCCACTTT. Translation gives CASSLVQGDSPLHF.

The CDR3 is CASSFYGTGKIQNSPLHF. In DNA form, the CDR3 reads TGTGCCAGCAGCTTTTACGGGACAGGGAAGATCCAGAATTCACCCCTCCACTTT. J is TRBJ1-6 and V is TRBV5-6, with 9 bases fitting TRBD1. V trimming: 2 bases; J trimming: 7 bases; junction bases outside the gene matches: 13. The CDR3 is 18 residues long. The germline V gene has CDR1 SGHDT and CDR2 YYEEEE.

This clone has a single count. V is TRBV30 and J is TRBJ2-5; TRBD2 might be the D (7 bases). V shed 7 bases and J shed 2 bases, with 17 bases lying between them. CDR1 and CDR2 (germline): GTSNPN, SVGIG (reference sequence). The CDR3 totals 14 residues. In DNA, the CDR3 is TGTGCCTCGGTGGCGGGGGCCCTTCAAGAGACCCAGTACTTC. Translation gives CASVAGALQETQYF.

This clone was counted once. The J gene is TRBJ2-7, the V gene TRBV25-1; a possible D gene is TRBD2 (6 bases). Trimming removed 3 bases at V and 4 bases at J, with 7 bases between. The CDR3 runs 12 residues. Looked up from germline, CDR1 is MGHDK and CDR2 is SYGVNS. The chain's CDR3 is CASSEGRYEQYF. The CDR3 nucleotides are TGTGCCAGCAGTGAGGGGAGGTACGAGCAGTACTTC.

The CDR3 DNA follows: TGTGCCAGCAGCTTCCTTGGGACAGCCTCCGAGCAGTACTTC. It codes for CASSFLGTASEQYF. The V call is TRBV7-9, the J call TRBJ2-7, with 7 bases identical to TRBD1. The CDR3 loop spans 14 amino acids. The V segment lost 3 bases and the J segment 6 bases; nucleotides outside the gene matches: 8. Per the germline V gene, CDR1 is SEHNR and CDR2 is FQNEAQ (reference sequence).

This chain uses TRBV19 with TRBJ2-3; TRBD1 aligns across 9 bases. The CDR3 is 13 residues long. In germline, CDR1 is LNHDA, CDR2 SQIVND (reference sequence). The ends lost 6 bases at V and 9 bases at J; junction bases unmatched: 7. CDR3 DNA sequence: TGTGCCAGTAGCGAGGGGACAGGGAACACGCAGTATTTT. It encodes CASSEGTGNTQYF.

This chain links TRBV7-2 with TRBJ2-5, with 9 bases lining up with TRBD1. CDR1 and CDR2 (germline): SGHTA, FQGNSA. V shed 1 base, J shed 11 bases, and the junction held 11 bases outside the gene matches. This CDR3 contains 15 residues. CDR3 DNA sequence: TGTGCCAGCAGCTTAGAACCGACAGGGGGTAGTGAGCAGTACTTC. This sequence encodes CASSLEPTGGSEQYF.